The clone carrying this T cell receptor beta chain was seen a handful of times. TCRdb re-derived calls from the 5' RACE reads in MiXCR, one entry per CDR3 protein. Found here are under 85,000 distinct CDR3 sequences, 7% to 9% of them singletons; the top ten hold 6% to 7%. After removal of 5 bases from V and 1 base from J, the junction contained 9 bases not matched to a gene. The germline V gene encodes CDR1 LNHDA and CDR2 SQIVND (reference sequence). CDR3 length equals 16 residues. These data belong to a study of spatial heterogeneity in lung cancer. Time point described: sample taken at primary tumor resection.

The origin of this receptor is a male donor with early-stage non-small cell lung cancer. Source: PBMCs, taken at surgery. V usage is TRBV19 and J usage is TRBJ2-3; TRBD2 matches 7 bases. The CDR3 spells CASSPGLGWGTDTQYF. The CDR3 DNA follows: TGTGCCAGTAGTCCAGGACTAGGGTGGGGCACAGATACGCAGTATTTT.